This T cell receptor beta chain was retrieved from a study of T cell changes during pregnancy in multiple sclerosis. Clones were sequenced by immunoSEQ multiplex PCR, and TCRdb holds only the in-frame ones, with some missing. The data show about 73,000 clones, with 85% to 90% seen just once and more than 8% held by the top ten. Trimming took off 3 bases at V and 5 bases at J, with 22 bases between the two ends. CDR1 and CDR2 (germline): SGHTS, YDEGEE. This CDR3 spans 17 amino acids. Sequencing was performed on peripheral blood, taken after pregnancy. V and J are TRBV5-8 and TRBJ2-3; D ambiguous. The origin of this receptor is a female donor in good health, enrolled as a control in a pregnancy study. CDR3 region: CASSSPPRRYGGDTQYF. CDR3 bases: TGTGCCAGCAGCTCACCGCCGCGTCGCTACGGTGGAGATACGCAGTATTTT.